These 20 T cell receptor beta chains originate from one sample sequenced in a study of CD8 T cell repertoires and HIV-1 epitope variants (TCRdb year 2020). Library prep was done by the immunoSEQ multiplex PCR assay. TCRdb took this table from immuneACCESS and kept in-frame rearrangements with V and J called. Such tables lack part of the clones; where checked against another copy, unresolved V genes explain under half of the gap, and the rest is unexplained. The sample has a few thousand clones on record, 64% of them singletons. The ten most abundant clones make up around 40% of the sample. No cognate antigen is known for these TCRs. Sample: cultured CD8+ T cells derived from PBMCs. These TCRs come from a male donor with HIV.

The CDR3 coding sequence is TGTGCCAGCAGCTCCAGACCGAATGAGCAGTTCTTC. It translates to CASSSRPNEQFF. V and J are TRBV5-6 and TRBJ2-1, with no clear D. CDR3 length equals 12 residues. The V gene's germline CDR1 is SGHDT and CDR2 YYEEEE. Trimming removed 3 bases from V and 7 bases from J, with 8 bases in between.

The rearrangement links TRBV13 to TRBJ2-7; no firm D call. The CDR3 loop spans 13 amino acids. In germline, CDR1 is PRHDT, CDR2 FYEKMQ (reference sequence). The V end lost 1 base, the J end lost 5 bases, and 9 bases lay between the germline ends. Here the CDR3 DNA reads TGTGCCAGCAGCTTAGAAGGCCAGGACGAGCAGTACTTC. Protein: CASSLEGQDEQYF.

A few counts support this clone. CDR3 amino acids: CASSEPPGDGYTF. The DNA for the CDR3 is TGTGCCAGCAGTGAACCCCCAGGGGACGGCTACACCTTC. The V and J genes are TRBV25-1 and TRBJ1-2; a possible D gene is TRBD1 (6 bases). With 2 bases removed from V and 8 bases from J, the gap between germline ends came to 12 bases. CDR1 is MGHDK, CDR2 SYGVNS, per germline. The CDR3 sequence is 13 residues long.

The rearrangement joins TRBV7-6 to TRBJ2-1; D call uncertain. Trimming took 5 bases from V and 8 from J, leaving 10 bases between them. The V gene's germline CDR1 is SGHVS and CDR2 FNYEAQ. The CDR3 totals 12 residues. The CDR3 DNA is TGTGCCAGCAGCGTTAACTTAGATGAGCAGTTCTTC. Its protein is CASSVNLDEQFF.

The gene calls are TRBV6-6 and TRBJ1-1; the match to TRBD1 covers 10 bases. J lost 6 bases, V lost 0 bases, and 4 bases had no gene match. CDR1 is MNHNY, CDR2 SVGAGI, per germline (reference sequence). The CDR3 contains 15 residues. CDR3: CASSYSTGGNAEAFF. The CDR3 nucleotides read TGTGCCAGCAGTTACTCGACAGGGGGCAACGCTGAAGCTTTCTTT.

The chain employs TRBV6-5 and TRBJ2-7; 7 bases line up with TRBD1. CDR1 and CDR2 (germline): MNHEY, SVGAGI. Germline trimming cut 2 bases from V and 0 bases from J; bases unmatched to any gene: 1. The length of the CDR3 is 14 residues. The chain's CDR3 is CASSYRTGSYEQYF. CDR3 nucleotide sequence: TGTGCCAGCAGTTACCGGACAGGCTCCTACGAGCAGTACTTC.

The chain combines TRBV7-9 with TRBJ2-7; D unclear. Deletions cut 4 bases from V and 6 bases from J, with 13 bases between. The CDR3 contains 13 residues. Germline assignment: CDR1 SEHNR and CDR2 FQNEAQ (reference sequence). CDR3 coding DNA: TGTGCCAGCAGCTCGGACCCTCAGCCCGAGCAGTACTTC. This gives the protein CASSSDPQPEQYF.

The V call is TRBV28, the J call TRBJ2-5; D is unclear. The V gene lost 3 bases and the J gene lost 4 bases, with 6 bases spanning the gap. Per the germline V gene, CDR1 is MDHEN and CDR2 is SYDVKM. There are 12 residues in the CDR3. CDR3 protein: CASSLIVETQYF. Written as DNA, the CDR3 is TGTGCCAGCAGTTTGATAGTAGAGACCCAGTACTTC.

This clone was picked up one time. The chain joins TRBV28 to TRBJ1-2; D remains ambiguous. This CDR3 spans 15 amino acids. With 1 base removed from V and 0 bases from J, the gap between germline ends came to 9 bases. Germline lookup yields CDR1 MDHEN and CDR2 SYDVKM. CDR3 nucleotide sequence: TGTGCCAGCAGTTTATTTACAGCAGCTAACTATGGCTACACCTTC. This sequence encodes CASSLFTAANYGYTF.

The V gene is TRBV5-6, the J gene TRBJ2-7, with 7 bases matching TRBD1. The V segment lost 2 bases and the J segment 3 bases; nucleotides outside the gene matches: 2. CDR1 is SGHDT, CDR2 YYEEEE, per germline. The CDR3 runs to 13 residues. The CDR3 reads CASSFRDSYEQYF. The CDR3 nucleotides read TGTGCCAGCAGCTTTCGGGACAGCTACGAGCAGTACTTC. Supplemented by reference TRBV5-6 and TRBJ2-7, the full variable domain reads DAGVTQSPTHLIKTRGQQVTLRCSPKSGHDTVSWYQQALGQGPQFIFQYYEEEERQRGNFPDRFSGHQFPNYSSELNVNALLLGDSALYLCASSFRDSYEQYFGPGTRLTVT.

The chain joins TRBV28 to TRBJ2-7; no definite D call. V lost 7 bases to trimming and J lost 5 bases, with 18 bases between them. From germline, CDR1 is MDHEN and CDR2 SYDVKM. This CDR3 comprises 14 residues. The CDR3 reads CASKIIESGHEQYF. Here the CDR3 DNA reads TGTGCCAGCAAAATCATCGAATCGGGCCACGAGCAGTACTTC.

This rearrangement joins TRBV14 to TRBJ2-3, with D uncertain. The CDR3 has 15 amino acids. The germline V gene has CDR1 SGHDN and CDR2 FVKESK. V lost 1 base and J lost 0, with 8 bases in between. CDR3 bases: TGTGCCAGCAGCCAAGGGACGCCTAGCACAGATACGCAGTATTTT. The encoded protein is CASSQGTPSTDTQYF.

This rearrangement joins TRBV28 to TRBJ2-3; no reliable D call. In germline, CDR1 is MDHEN, CDR2 SYDVKM. The CDR3 length is 16 residues. The ends were cut back, 3 bases at V and 2 bases at J, with 15 bases in the middle. CDR3 region: CASSFLFGDSTDTQYF. As DNA, the CDR3 is TGTGCCAGCAGTTTTTTGTTCGGCGATTCCACAGATACGCAGTATTTT.

V usage is TRBV6-6 and J usage is TRBJ2-7; D is possibly TRBD2 (6 bases). The CDR3 is 14 amino acids. Trimming removed 2 bases from V and 2 bases from J, with 10 bases in between. Germline V lookup: CDR1 MNHNY, CDR2 SVGAGI (reference sequence). The CDR3 loop is CASSYDRRAYEQYF. CDR3 sequence (DNA): TGTGCCAGCAGTTACGATCGGAGGGCCTACGAGCAGTACTTC.

This chain links TRBV19 with TRBJ1-1; D is unresolved. The germline CDR1 and CDR2 sequences are LNHDA and SQIVND (reference sequence). V lost 9 bases, J lost 0 bases, and 14 bases lay in between. CDR3 length equals 14 residues. The CDR3 coding sequence is TGTGCCAGCCGCCCCGAGGCCATGAACACTGAAGCTTTCTTT. Amino acids: CASRPEAMNTEAFF.

This clone was detected once. In nucleotides, the CDR3 is TGTGCCAGCAGCTCCGTACTGGCGACAGATACGCAGTATTTT. Translation: CASSSVLATDTQYF. The chain combines TRBV7-1 with TRBJ2-3; no firm D call. TRBV7-1 is marked as an open reading frame, function uncertain. Trimming shortened V by 3 bases and J by 3 bases, and 10 bases separated the two germline ends. The CDR3 spans 14 residues.

The V gene is TRBV7-9, the J gene TRBJ2-3, with TRBD1 matching 9 bases. The CDR3 runs 14 residues. CDR1 and CDR2 (germline): SEHNR, FQNEAQ (reference sequence). V was clipped by 5 bases and J by 5 bases; unmatched bases: 5. CDR3 in DNA: TGTGCCAGCAGCCTGGGACAGGGAGTAGATACGCAGTATTTT. Its translation: CASSLGQGVDTQYF.

The chain is built from TRBV7-6 and TRBJ1-1; the match to TRBD1 covers 8 bases. Looked up from germline, CDR1 is SGHVS and CDR2 is FNYEAQ. V shed 2 bases and J 6 bases; nucleotides not matched to a gene: 2. This CDR3 region has 13 residues. CDR3 protein: CASSLSQGAEAFF. The CDR3 DNA is TGTGCCAGCAGCTTATCACAGGGGGCTGAAGCTTTCTTT.

The chain links TRBV10-3 to TRBJ2-5; D is perhaps TRBD2 (6 bases). CDR1 ENHRY and CDR2 SYGVKD come from the germline V gene. The length of the CDR3 is 13 residues. The V gene lost 4 bases and the J gene lost 5 bases, with 11 bases spanning the gap. The CDR3 here is CAISGTSGETQYF. The CDR3 coding sequence is TGTGCCATCAGTGGGACAAGCGGGGAGACCCAGTACTTC.

This chain uses TRBV4-1 with TRBJ1-1; D unresolved. Germline loops: CDR1 MGHRA, CDR2 YSYEKL. V dropped 4 bases and J dropped 3 bases, with 9 bases sitting between them. The CDR3 covers 13 residues. The DNA for the CDR3 is TGCGCCAGCAGCCCCAGTCCCTACACTGAAGCTTTCTTT. Protein product: CASSPSPYTEAFF.